The rows below give T cell receptor beta chains drawn from one sample of a study of cytomegalovirus exposure and HLA in healthy donors. Here immunoSEQ multiplex PCR was the method, and the copy in TCRdb shows in-frame clones only, minus some. The sample yields under 150,000 clones, roughly 80% seen once. Sequenced input: PBMCs. The receptors stem from a girl aged 2 to 9 in good health and CMV-seronegative. CDR3s include the opening cysteine and the closing phenylalanine or tryptophan. Fields, in order: clone size, V gene, D gene, J gene, CDR3 protein, CDR3 DNA. A D gene is named only where the DNA matches it firmly. Clone size is not always given. Where it is, it says once, few, many or a class for expanded clones.

NA,TRBV6-1,TRBD1,TRBJ1-1,CASSGQGPEAFF,TGTGCCAGCAGTGGACAGGGCCCTGAAGCTTTCTTT
few,TRBV6-4,NA,TRBJ2-7,CASSDSRHEQYF,TGTGCCAGCAGTGACTCGAGGCACGAGCAGTACTTC
NA,TRBV28,TRBD2,TRBJ2-5,CASSPPLAGDNQETQYF,TGTGCCAGCAGTCCGCCACTAGCGGGAGACAACCAAGAGACCCAGTACTTC
NA,TRBV7-9,NA,TRBJ2-7,CASSLQGMPYEQYF,TGTGCCAGCAGCTTACAGGGGATGCCCTACGAGCAGTACTTC
NA,TRBV30,TRBD1,TRBJ1-2,CAWRPRTGYGYTF,TGTGCCTGGAGGCCCCGGACAGGCTATGGCTACACCTTC
NA,TRBV9,NA,TRBJ1-4,CASSGSPSGYEKLFF,TGTGCCAGCAGCGGTAGCCCCTCAGGGTATGAAAAACTGTTTTTT
few,TRBV5-6,TRBD1,TRBJ2-1,CASSLIPGTGEQFF,TGTGCCAGCAGCTTGATCCCCGGGACAGGGGAGCAGTTCTTC
NA,TRBV19,NA,TRBJ1-5,CASSIDTSRTELNQGNQPQHF,TGTGCCAGTAGTATAGATACGTCTAGGACCGAACTTAACCAGGGTAATCAGCCCCAGCATTTT
NA,TRBV12-5,TRBD1,TRBJ2-3,CASGPTGGGTDTQYF,TGTGCTAGTGGTCCAACAGGGGGCGGCACAGATACGCAGTATTTT
few,TRBV27,NA,TRBJ2-4,CASSLNLGLAKNIQYF,TGTGCCAGCAGTTTAAATTTGGGGCTAGCCAAAAACATTCAGTACTTC
NA,TRBV5-1,TRBD1,TRBJ1-1,CASSPTTGGTEAFF,TGCGCCAGCAGCCCAACGACAGGGGGCACTGAAGCTTTCTTT
NA,TRBV27,NA,TRBJ2-5,CASSFMETQYF,TGTGCCAGCAGTTTTATGGAGACCCAGTACTTC
NA,TRBV7-2,TRBD1,TRBJ1-5,CASSPPDRVDQPQHF,TGTGCCAGCAGCCCTCCAGACAGGGTTGATCAGCCCCAGCATTTT
NA,TRBV4-1,TRBD2,TRBJ2-7,CASSQELGLAGEGEQYF,TGCGCCAGCAGCCAAGAATTAGGACTAGCGGGAGAGGGAGAGCAGTACTTC
NA,TRBV6-7,TRBD2,TRBJ2-2,CASLSSGVSNTGELFF,TGTGCCAGCTTGTCTAGCGGGGTTTCGAACACCGGGGAGCTGTTTTTT
NA,TRBV30,NA,TRBJ2-1,CAWSSLRFGDSYNEQFF,TGTGCCTGGAGTAGTTTGAGGTTCGGAGACTCCTACAATGAGCAGTTCTTC
few,TRBV4-1,NA,TRBJ1-4,CASSQEAGANEKLFF,TGCGCCAGCAGCCAAGAAGCCGGGGCTAATGAAAAACTGTTTTTT
NA,TRBV13,NA,TRBJ1-1,CASSLAGVGNTEAFF,TGTGCCAGCAGCTTAGCGGGTGTCGGAAACACTGAAGCTTTCTTT
NA,TRBV7-2,TRBD2,TRBJ2-7,CASSRWRGTEQYF,TGTGCCAGCAGCCGCTGGCGGGGGACCGAGCAGTACTTC
NA,TRBV13,TRBD2,TRBJ2-1,CASSLAGGLVNEQFF,TGTGCCAGCAGCTTAGCGGGGGGGCTCGTTAATGAGCAGTTCTTC
NA,TRBV7-9,NA,TRBJ1-4,CASAEGWEKLFF,TGTGCCAGCGCGGAGGGGTGGGAAAAACTGTTTTTT
NA,TRBV9,TRBD2,TRBJ2-5,CASSALKAGPQETQYF,TGTGCCAGCAGCGCCCTTAAAGCGGGGCCGCAAGAGACCCAGTACTTC
NA,TRBV9,NA,TRBJ1-1,CASSVAPTGNTEAFF,TGTGCCAGCAGCGTCGCCCCAACAGGGAACACTGAAGCTTTCTTT
NA,TRBV2,TRBD2,TRBJ2-1,CASRGGTSGRARIEQFF,TGTGCCAGCAGGGGTGGGACTAGCGGGAGGGCACGGATTGAGCAGTTCTTC
NA,TRBV10-1,NA,TRBJ2-7,CASSESGTPIRTYEQYF,TGCGCCAGCAGTGAGTCGGGGACACCAATACGTACCTACGAGCAGTACTTC
NA,TRBV7-3,NA,TRBJ2-1,CASSLTRNNEQFF,TGTGCCAGCAGCTTAACTAGAAACAATGAGCAGTTCTTC
few,TRBV6-6,TRBD1,TRBJ1-5,CASSYSLTGAGPQHF,TGTGCCAGCAGTTACTCCCTGACAGGGGCAGGGCCCCAGCATTTT
NA,TRBV7-6,TRBD1,TRBJ1-2,CASSLAQGINYGYTF,TGTGCCAGCAGCTTAGCACAGGGGATTAACTATGGCTACACCTTC
NA,TRBV2,NA,TRBJ1-1,CASTQQGSGEAFF,TGTGCCAGCACACAACAGGGATCCGGTGAAGCTTTCTTT
NA,TRBV28,NA,TRBJ1-5,CARSTGPQHF,TGTGCCAGGAGTACGGGGCCCCAGCATTTT
NA,TRBV27,TRBD1,TRBJ1-2,CASSLSGQGGNYGYTF,TGTGCCAGCAGTTTGAGTGGACAGGGGGGCAACTATGGCTACACCTTC
few,TRBV5-6,NA,TRBJ1-1,CASSLAAFSMNTEAFF,TGTGCCAGCAGCTTGGCAGCGTTTTCCATGAACACTGAAGCTTTCTTT
NA,TRBV18,TRBD1,TRBJ2-7,CASSSDRGPATYEQYF,TGTGCCAGCTCGTCGGACAGGGGGCCGGCGACCTACGAGCAGTACTTC
NA,TRBV20-1,NA,TRBJ2-1,CSASDFNEQFF,TGCAGTGCTAGCGACTTCAATGAGCAGTTCTTC
NA,TRBV30,TRBD2,TRBJ2-5,CAWLESSGGETQYF,TGTGCCTGGTTGGAGAGTAGCGGGGGGGAGACCCAGTACTTC
NA,TRBV5-1,TRBD1,TRBJ2-1,CASSAGTGIYNEQFF,TGCGCCAGCAGCGCCGGGACAGGGATATACAATGAGCAGTTCTTC
NA,TRBV30,TRBD1,TRBJ1-6,CAWTRDRSSSYNSPLHF,TGTGCCTGGACCCGGGACAGGTCCAGCTCCTATAATTCACCCCTCCACTTT
NA,TRBV7-9,TRBD1,TRBJ2-1,CASSSQGVYNDGQFF,TGTGCCAGCAGCTCACAGGGGGTTTACAATGATGGGCAGTTCTTC
NA,TRBV19,NA,TRBJ2-4,CASSIRAGKVGPKNIQYF,TGTGCCAGTAGTATTAGGGCAGGGAAGGTTGGGCCCAAAAACATTCAGTACTTC
NA,TRBV21-1,NA,TRBJ1-5,CASTRQGRNQPQHF,TGTGCCAGCACTCGACAGGGGCGCAATCAGCCCCAGCATTTT
NA,TRBV19,NA,TRBJ1-5,CASSIIRGASNQPQHF,TGTGCCAGTAGTATAATTCGGGGGGCCAGCAATCAGCCCCAGCATTTT
NA,TRBV30,TRBD1,TRBJ2-7,CAWSGRTGSGYEQYF,TGTGCCTGGAGTGGACGGACAGGCTCGGGCTACGAGCAGTACTTC
NA,TRBV6-5,TRBD2,TRBJ2-2,CASRLAGTGELFF,TGTGCCAGCCGATTAGCGGGCACCGGGGAGCTGTTTTTT